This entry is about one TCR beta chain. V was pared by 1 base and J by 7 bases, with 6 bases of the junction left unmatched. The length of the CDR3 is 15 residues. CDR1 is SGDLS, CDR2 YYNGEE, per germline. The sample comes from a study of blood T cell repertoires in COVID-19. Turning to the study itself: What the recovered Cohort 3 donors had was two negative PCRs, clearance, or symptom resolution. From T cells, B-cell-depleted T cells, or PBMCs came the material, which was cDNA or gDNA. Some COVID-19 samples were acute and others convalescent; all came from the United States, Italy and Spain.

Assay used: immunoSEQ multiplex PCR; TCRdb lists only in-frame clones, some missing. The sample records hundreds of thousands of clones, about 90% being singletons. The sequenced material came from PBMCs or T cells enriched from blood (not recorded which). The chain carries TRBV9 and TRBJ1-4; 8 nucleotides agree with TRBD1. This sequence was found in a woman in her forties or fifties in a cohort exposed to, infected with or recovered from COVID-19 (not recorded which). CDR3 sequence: CASSVSPGGGEKLFF. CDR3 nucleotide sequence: TGTGCCAGCAGCGTATCTCCAGGGGGCGGTGAAAAACTGTTTTTT.